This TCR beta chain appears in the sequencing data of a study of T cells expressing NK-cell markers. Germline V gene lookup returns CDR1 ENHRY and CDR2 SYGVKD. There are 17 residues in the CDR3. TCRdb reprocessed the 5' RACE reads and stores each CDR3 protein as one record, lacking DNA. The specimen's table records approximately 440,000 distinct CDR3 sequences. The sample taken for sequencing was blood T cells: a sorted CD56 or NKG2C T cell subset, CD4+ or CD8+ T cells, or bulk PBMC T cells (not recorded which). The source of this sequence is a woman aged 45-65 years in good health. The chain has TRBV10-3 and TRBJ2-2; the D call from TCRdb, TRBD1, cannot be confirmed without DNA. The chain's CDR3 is CAISEADTGLNTGELFF.